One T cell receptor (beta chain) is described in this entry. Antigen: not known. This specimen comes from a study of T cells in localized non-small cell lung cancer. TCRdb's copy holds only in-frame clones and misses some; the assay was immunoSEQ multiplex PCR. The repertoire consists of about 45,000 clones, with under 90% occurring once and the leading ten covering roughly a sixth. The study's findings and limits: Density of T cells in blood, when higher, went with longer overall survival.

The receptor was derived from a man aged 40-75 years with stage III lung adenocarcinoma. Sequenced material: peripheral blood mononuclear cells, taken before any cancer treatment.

CDR3 residues: CASSQDPDSGEQYF. CDR3 nucleotides: TGCGCCAGCAGCCAAGACCCGGACTCCGGGGAGCAGTACTTC. The chain has TRBV4-1 and TRBJ2-7; weak D call: TRBD2 (5 bases). Trimming shortened V by 0 bases and J by 7 bases, and 13 bases separated the two germline ends. The length of the CDR3 is 14 residues. Germline CDR1 MGHRA, CDR2 YSYEKL.